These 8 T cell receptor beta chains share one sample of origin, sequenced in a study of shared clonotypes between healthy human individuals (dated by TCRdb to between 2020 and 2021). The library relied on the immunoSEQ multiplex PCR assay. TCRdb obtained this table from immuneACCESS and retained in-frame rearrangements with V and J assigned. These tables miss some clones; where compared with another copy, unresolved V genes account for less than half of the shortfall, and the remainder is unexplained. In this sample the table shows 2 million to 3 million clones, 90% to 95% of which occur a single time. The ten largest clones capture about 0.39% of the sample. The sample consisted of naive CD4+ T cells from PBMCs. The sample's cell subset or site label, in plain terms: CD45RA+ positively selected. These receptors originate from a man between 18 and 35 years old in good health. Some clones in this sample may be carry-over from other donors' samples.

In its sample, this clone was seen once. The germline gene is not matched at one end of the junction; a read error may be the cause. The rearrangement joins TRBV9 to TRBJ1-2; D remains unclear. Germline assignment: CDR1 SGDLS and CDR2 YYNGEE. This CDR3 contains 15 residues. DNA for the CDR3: TGTGCCAGCAGCCCGTTAGGTGACACTAAATATGGCTACACCTTC. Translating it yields CASSPLGDTKYGYTF.

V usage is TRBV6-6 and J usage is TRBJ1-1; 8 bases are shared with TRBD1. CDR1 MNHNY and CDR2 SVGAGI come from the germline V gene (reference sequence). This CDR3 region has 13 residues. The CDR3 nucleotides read TGTGCTAGCGGCAGGGGGCGGAACACTGAAGCTTTCTTT. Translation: CASGRGRNTEAFF.

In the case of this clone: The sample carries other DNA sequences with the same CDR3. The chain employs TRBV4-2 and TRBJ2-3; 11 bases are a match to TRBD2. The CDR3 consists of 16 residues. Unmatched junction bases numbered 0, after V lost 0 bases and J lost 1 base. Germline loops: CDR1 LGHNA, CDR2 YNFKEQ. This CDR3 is CASSQELAGGTDTQYF. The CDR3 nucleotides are TGTGCCAGCAGCCAAGAACTAGCGGGAGGCACAGATACGCAGTATTTT.

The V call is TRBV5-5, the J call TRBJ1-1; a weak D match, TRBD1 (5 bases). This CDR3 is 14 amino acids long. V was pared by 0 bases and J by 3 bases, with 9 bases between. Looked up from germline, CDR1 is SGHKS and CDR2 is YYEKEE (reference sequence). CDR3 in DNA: TGTGCCAGCAGCTTGGGTGGGGGTGACACTGAAGCTTTCTTT. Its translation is CASSLGGGDTEAFF.

The CDR3 sequence: CSAAGGRTEAFF. Written as DNA, the CDR3 is TGCAGCGCAGCAGGGGGCCGCACTGAAGCTTTCTTT. This rearrangement joins TRBV29-1 to TRBJ1-1; the match to TRBD1 covers 8 bases. The ends lost 7 bases at V and 4 bases at J; junction bases unmatched: 5. In germline, CDR1 is SQVTM, CDR2 ANQGSEA. The CDR3 contains 12 residues.

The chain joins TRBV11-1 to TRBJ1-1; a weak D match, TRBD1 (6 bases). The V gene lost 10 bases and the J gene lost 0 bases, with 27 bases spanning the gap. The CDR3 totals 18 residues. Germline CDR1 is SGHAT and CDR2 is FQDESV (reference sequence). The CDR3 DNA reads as TGTGCCACCCTCGGGGGGCTACCCCAGGGCACAATGAACACTGAAGCTTTCTTT. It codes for CATLGGLPQGTMNTEAFF.

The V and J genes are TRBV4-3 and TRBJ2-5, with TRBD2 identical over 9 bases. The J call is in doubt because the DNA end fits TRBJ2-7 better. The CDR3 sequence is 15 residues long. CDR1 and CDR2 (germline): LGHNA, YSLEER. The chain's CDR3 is CASSSGLANTYEQYF. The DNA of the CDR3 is TGCGCCAGCAGCTCAGGACTAGCGAACACCTACGAGCAGTACTTC.

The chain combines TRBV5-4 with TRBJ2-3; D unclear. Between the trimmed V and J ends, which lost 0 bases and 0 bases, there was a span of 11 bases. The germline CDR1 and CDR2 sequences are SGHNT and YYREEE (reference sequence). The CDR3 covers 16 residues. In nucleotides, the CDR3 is TGTGCCAGCAGCTTGGACTCACACACTAGCACAGATACGCAGTATTTT. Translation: CASSLDSHTSTDTQYF.